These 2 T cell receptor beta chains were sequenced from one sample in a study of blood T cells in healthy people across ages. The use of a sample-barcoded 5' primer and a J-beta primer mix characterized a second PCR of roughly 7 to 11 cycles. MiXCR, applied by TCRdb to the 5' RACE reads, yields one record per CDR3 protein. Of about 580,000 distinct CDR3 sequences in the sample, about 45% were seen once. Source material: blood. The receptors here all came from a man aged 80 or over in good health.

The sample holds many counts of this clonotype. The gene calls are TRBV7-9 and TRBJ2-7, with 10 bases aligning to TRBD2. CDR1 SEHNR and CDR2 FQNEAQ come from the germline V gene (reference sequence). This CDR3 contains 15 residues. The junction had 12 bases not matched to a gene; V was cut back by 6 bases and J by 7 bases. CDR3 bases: TGTGCCAGCAGTTCTCTAGCGGGAGAGGTAGGGGAGCAGTACTTC. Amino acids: CASSSLAGEVGEQYF.

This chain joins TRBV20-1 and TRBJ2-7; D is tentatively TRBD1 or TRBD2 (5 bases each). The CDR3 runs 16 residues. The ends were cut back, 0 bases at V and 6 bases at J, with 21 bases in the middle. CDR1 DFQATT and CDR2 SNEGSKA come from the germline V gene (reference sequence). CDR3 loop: CSARDGSPIRDVEQYF. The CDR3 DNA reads TGCAGTGCTAGAGATGGGTCCCCAATACGGGACGTCGAGCAGTACTTC.